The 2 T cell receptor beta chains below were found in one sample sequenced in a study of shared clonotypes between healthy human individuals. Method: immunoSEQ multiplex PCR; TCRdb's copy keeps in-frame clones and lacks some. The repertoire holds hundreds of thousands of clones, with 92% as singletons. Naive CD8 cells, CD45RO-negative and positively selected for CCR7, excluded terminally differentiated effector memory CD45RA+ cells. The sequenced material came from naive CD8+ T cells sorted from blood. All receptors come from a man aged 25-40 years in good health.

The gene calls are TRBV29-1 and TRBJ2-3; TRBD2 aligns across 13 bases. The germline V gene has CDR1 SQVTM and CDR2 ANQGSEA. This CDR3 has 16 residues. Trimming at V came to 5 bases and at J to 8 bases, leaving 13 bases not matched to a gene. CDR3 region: CSVLGLAGVWPVTQYF. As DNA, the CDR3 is TGCAGCGTTCTAGGACTAGCGGGAGTCTGGCCGGTTACGCAGTATTTT.

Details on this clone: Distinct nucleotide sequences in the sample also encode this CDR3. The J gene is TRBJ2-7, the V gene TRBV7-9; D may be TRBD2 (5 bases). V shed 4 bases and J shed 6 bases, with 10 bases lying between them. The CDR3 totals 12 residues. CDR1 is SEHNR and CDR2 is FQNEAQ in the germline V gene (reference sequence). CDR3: CASSSGRGEQYF. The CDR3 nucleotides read TGTGCCAGCAGCTCCGGACGGGGCGAGCAGTACTTC.